Below, one T cell receptor beta chain is given with its context. Its target is unknown. With V trimmed by 6 bases and J by 5 bases, 13 bases remained unmatched. The CDR3 spans 16 residues. Germline CDR1 is MDHEN and CDR2 is SYDVKM. These data come from a study of shared clonotypes between healthy human individuals. Study-level information: CD8 memory received one plate per donor, CD8 naive two, CD4 memory three and CD4 naive three. Overall study findings and caveats: Researchers found naive subsets generally carried larger estimated richness than memory subsets. The four-donor shared clonotypes exceeded non-shared clonotypes in generation probability, with non-shared ones scoring lower. Represented diversity, genetic and exposure-history alike, was limited by few donors.

Profiled with immunoSEQ multiplex PCR; TCRdb holds only in-frame clones, not every one. This table has 500,000 to 550,000 clones, 90% to 96% appearing once. The sequenced material came from naive CD4+ T cells sorted from blood. Subset described: CD45RA+ positively selected. The origin of this receptor is a woman in her 30s in good health. V is TRBV28 and J is TRBJ1-5, with 7 positions matching TRBD1. The CDR3 protein is CASSISRGALDQPQHF. The CDR3 nucleotides are TGTGCCAGCAGCATTAGCAGGGGGGCGCTGGATCAGCCCCAGCATTTT.